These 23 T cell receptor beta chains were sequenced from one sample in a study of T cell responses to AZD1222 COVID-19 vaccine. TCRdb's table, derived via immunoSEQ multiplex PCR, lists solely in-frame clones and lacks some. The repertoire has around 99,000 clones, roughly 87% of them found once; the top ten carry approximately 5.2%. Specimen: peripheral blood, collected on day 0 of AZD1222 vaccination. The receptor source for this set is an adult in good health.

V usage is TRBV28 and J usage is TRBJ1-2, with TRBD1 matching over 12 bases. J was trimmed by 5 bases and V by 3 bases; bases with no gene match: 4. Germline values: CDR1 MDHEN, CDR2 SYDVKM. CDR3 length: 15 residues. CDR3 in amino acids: CASSLGQGAQYGYTF. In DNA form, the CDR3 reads TGTGCCAGCAGTTTGGGACAGGGGGCGCAATATGGCTACACCTTC.

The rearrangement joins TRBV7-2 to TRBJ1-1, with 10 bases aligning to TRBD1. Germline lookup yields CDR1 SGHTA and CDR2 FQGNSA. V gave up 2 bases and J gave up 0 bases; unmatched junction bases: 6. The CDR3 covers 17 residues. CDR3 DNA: TGTGCCAGCAGCTTACAGACAGGGGGCGGCGTGAACACTGAAGCTTTCTTT. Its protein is CASSLQTGGGVNTEAFF.

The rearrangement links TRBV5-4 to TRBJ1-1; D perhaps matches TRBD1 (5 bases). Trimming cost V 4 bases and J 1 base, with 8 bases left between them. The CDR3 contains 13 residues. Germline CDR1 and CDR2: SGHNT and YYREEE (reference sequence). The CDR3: CASSTDKNTEAFF. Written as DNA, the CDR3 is TGTGCCAGCAGCACGGACAAGAACACTGAAGCTTTCTTT.

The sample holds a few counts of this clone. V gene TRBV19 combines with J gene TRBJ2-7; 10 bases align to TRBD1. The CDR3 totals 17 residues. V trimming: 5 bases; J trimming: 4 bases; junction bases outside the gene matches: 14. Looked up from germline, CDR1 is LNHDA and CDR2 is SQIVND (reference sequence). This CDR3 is CASSSPFRDRGGYEQYF. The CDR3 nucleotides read TGTGCCAGTAGTTCCCCGTTTCGGGACAGGGGAGGTTACGAGCAGTACTTC.

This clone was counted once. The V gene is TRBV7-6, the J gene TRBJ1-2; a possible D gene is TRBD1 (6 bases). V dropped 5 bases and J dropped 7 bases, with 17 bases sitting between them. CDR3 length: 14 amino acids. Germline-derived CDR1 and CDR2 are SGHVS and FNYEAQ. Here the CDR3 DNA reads TGTGCCAGCAGCCCCCCGGGACTCAGGGGTGGCTACACCTTC. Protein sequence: CASSPPGLRGGYTF. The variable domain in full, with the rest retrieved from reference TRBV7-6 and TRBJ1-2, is GAGVSQSPRYKVTKRGQDVALRCDPISGHVSLYWYRQALGQGPEFLTYFNYEAQQDKSGLPNDRFSAERPEGSISTLTIQRTEQRDSAMYRCASSPPGLRGGYTFGSGTRLTVV.

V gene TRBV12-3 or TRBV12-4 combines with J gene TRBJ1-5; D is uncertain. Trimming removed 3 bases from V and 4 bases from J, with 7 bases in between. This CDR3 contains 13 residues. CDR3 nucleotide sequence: TGTGCCAGCAGTTTCGACGGAAATCAGCCCCAGCATTTT. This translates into CASSFDGNQPQHF.

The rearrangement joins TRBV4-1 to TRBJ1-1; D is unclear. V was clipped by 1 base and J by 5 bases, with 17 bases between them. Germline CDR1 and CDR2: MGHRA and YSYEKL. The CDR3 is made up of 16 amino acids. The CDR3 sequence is CASSQASPARGTEAFF. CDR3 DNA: TGCGCCAGCAGCCAAGCCTCTCCGGCCAGAGGGACTGAAGCTTTCTTT.

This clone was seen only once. The CDR3 sequence: CASSRQGKNSPLHF. For the CDR3, the DNA is TGTGCCAGCAGTAGACAGGGGAAGAATTCACCCCTCCACTTT. This chain uses TRBV7-8 with TRBJ1-6; 8 nucleotides match TRBD1. The V gene end was trimmed by 6 bases and the J gene end by 7 bases; junction bases not matched to a gene: 5. There are 14 residues in the CDR3. Germline V gene sequence: CDR1 SGHVS, CDR2 FQNEAQ.

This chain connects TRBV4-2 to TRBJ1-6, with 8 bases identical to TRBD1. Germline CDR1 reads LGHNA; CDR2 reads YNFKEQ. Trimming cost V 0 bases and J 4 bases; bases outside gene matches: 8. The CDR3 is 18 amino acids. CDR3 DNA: TGTGCCAGCAGCCAAGAGGGGACAGGATTCGGGTATAATTCACCCCTCCACTTT. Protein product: CASSQEGTGFGYNSPLHF.

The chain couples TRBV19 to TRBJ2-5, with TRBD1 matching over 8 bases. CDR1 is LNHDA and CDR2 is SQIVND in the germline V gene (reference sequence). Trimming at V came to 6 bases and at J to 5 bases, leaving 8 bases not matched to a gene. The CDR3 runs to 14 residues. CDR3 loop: CASRRTGTGETQYF. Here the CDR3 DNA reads TGTGCCAGTAGACGGACAGGGACCGGGGAGACCCAGTACTTC.

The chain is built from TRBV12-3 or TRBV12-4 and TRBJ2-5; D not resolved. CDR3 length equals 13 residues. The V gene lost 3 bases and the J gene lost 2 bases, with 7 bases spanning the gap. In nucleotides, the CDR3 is TGTGCCAGCAGTTTCAGCGCACAAGAGACCCAGTACTTC. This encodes CASSFSAQETQYF.

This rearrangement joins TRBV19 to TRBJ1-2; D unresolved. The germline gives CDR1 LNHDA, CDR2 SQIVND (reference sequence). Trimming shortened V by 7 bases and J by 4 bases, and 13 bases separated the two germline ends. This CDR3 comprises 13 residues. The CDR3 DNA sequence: TGTGCCAGTAATTGGGCATCCGCCTATGGCTACACCTTC. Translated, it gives CASNWASAYGYTF.

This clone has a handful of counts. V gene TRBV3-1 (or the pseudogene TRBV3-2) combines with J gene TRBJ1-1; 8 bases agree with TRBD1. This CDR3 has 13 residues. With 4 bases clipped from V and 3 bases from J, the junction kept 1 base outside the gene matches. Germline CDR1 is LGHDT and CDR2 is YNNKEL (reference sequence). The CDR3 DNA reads TGTGCCAGCAGCCTACAGGGGGACACTGAAGCTTTCTTT. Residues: CASSLQGDTEAFF.

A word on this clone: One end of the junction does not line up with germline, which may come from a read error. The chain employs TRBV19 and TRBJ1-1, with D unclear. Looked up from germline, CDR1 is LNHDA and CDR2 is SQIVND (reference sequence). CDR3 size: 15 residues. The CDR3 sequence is CASSPRPELNSEAFF. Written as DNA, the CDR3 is TGTGCCAGTAGTCCCCGACCCGAGTTGAACTCTGAAGCTTTCTTT.

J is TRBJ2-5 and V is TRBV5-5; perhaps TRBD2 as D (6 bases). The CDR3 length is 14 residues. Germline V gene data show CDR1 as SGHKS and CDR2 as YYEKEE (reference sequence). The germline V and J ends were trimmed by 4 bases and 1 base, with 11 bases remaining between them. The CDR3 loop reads CASSPRRAQETQYF. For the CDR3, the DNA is TGTGCCAGCAGCCCCCGGAGGGCCCAAGAGACCCAGTACTTC. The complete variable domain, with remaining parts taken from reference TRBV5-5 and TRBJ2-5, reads DAGVTQSPTHLIKTRGQQVTLRCSPISGHKSVSWYQQVLGQGPQFIFQYYEKEERGRGNFPDRFSARQFPNYSSELNVNALLLGDSALYLCASSPRRAQETQYFGPGTRLLVL.

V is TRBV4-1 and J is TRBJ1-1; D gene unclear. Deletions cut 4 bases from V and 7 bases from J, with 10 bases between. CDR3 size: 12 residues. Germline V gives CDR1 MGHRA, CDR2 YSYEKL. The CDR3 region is CASSPGPREAFF. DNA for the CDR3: TGCGCCAGCAGCCCCGGACCCCGTGAAGCTTTCTTT.

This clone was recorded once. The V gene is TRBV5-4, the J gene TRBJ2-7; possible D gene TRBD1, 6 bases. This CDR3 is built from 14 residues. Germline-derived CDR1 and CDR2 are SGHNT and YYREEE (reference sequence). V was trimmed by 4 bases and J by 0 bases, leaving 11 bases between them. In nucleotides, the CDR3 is TGTGCCAGCAGCATGACAGGAGCCTCCTACGAGCAGTACTTC. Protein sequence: CASSMTGASYEQYF. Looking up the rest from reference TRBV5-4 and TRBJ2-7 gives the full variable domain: ETGVTQSPTHLIKTRGQQVTLRCSSQSGHNTVSWYQQALGQGPQFIFQYYREEENGRGNFPPRFSGLQFPNYSSELNVNALELDDSALYLCASSMTGASYEQYFGPGTRLTVT.

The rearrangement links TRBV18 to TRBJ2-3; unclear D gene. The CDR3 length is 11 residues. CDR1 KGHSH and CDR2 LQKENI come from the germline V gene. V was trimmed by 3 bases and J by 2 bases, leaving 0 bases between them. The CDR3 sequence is CASSPTDTQYF. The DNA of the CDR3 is TGTGCCAGCTCACCCACAGATACGCAGTATTTT.

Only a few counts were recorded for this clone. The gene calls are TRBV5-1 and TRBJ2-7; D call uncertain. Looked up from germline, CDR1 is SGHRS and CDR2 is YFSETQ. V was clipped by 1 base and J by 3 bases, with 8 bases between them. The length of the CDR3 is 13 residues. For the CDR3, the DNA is TGCGCCAGCAGCTTGAAAGGGTTCTACGAGCAGTACTTC. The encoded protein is CASSLKGFYEQYF. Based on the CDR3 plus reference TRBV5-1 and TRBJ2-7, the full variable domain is KAGVTQTPRYLIKTRGQQVTLSCSPISGHRSVSWYQQTPGQGLQFLFEYFSETQRNKGNFPGRFSGRQFSNSRSEMNVSTLELGDSALYLCASSLKGFYEQYFGPGTRLTVT.

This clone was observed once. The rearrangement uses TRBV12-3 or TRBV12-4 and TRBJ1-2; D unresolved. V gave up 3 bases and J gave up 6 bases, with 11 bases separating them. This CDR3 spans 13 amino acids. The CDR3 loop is CASSLVGRDGYTF. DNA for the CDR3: TGTGCCAGCAGTTTGGTAGGAAGGGATGGCTACACCTTC.

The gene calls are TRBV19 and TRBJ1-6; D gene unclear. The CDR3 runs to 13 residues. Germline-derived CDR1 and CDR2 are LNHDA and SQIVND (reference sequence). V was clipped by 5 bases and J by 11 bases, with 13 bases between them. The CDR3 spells CASSRKGNAPLHF. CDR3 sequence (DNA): TGTGCCAGTAGTCGCAAGGGCAATGCACCCCTCCACTTT.

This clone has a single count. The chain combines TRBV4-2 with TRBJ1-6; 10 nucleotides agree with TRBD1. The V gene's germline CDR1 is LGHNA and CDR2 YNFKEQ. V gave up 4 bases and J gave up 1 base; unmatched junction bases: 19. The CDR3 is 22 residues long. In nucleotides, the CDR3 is TGTGCCAGCAGCCCAGGCCCACCCGGGACAGGGGTTATCGTATCCTATAATTCACCCCTCCACTTT. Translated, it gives CASSPGPPGTGVIVSYNSPLHF.

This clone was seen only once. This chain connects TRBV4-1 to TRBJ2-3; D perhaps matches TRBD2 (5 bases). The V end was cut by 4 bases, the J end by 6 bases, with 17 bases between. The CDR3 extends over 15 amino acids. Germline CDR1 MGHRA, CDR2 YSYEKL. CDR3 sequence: CASSLSHGRRDTQYF. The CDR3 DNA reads TGCGCCAGCAGCCTAAGTCACGGTCGGAGGGATACGCAGTATTTT.